The T cell receptor (beta chain) under discussion was sequenced for a study of T cells after yellow fever vaccination (dated by TCRdb to about 2019). For context, the study as a whole: Libraries from fractions with low cell numbers were prepared with the SMART-Seq v4 Ultra Low Input RNA kit. Bulk TCR alpha and beta repertoires were sequenced longitudinally to track T-cell clones before and after primary and booster YFV17D yellow fever vaccination. Two healthy male donors made up the cohort, one aged 18 to 29 years and the other aged 30 to 40 years. Blood samples were taken at several timepoints before and after primary and secondary immunization, and bulk PBMC replicates and cell subsets were isolated. General findings and caveats noted by the study authors: After the booster, most of the clones that had expanded following primary vaccination were detected again (approximately 95% of CD4 and around 90% of CD8), which suggests that memory was broadly maintained. Computational filtering was required because FACS-sorted repertoires could contain abundant contaminating clonotypes from the bulk population. A small share of clonotypes occurred in both CD4 and CD8 compartments, likely arising from convergent recombination. Because only a couple of donors were included in the study, the extent to which the findings can be generalized is limited. The secondary T-cell response was found to be weaker but faster than the primary response, with a peak reached on day 5 rather than on day 15.

What the treatment or condition label conveys for this sample: live attenuated yellow fever vaccine strain. PBMCs were isolated from peripheral blood using a standard Ficoll-Paque protocol. CD4 and CD8 T-cell fractions were isolated with Dynabeads CD4 and CD8 positive selection kits. TriZol was used to extract RNA from bulk PBMCs, from CD4 and CD8 fractions, and from dextramer-positive and dextramer-negative fractions. This clonotype showed up just a few times. Its antigen specificity is not known. Qualities for individual bases were not recorded, and no much larger clone is one base off. V loses 5 bases of germline sequence and J loses 2 bases, and the interval between the two ends is 20 bases. From a lookup of the germline V gene (reference sequence), CDR1 and CDR2 are PRHDT and FYEKMQ. The CDR3 measures 17 amino acids from cysteine to phenylalanine. The CDR3 DNA has 51 bases and is translated from base 1.

TCR cDNA was made using 5'RACE template switching, a step that added a universal primer site and unique molecular identifiers. Priming for cDNA synthesis came from both the TCR alpha and TCR beta constant segments. Library amplification used two PCR steps, and the second PCR step added sample barcodes and sequencing adapters. Sequencing of libraries was done on Illumina HiSeq 2500 (2x100 bp) or NovaSeq (2x150 bp). Under the source paper's analysis protocol: MIGEC was used to demultiplex reads and collapse the reads into UMI consensus sequences, and MiXCR was used for V(D)J alignment. Vaccine-responding clonotypes were identified with edgeR using replicate PBMC samples, with FDR below 0.01 and a log2 fold change above 5 up to day 15 being required. Each bulk clonotype was labeled CD4 or CD8 based on which sequenced repertoire, CD4 or CD8, contained the clonotype at higher abundance. The public reads were reanalyzed by TCRdb: fastp trimming at Q25, MiXCR alignment, in-frame beta chains only. Rows are combined by CDR3 protein, so each entry shows the most common genes and DNA. These V and J calls are TCRdb output, not the study's own analysis. Within this sample are 90,000 to 130,000 distinct CDR3 sequences, with approximately 8.4% of them counted one time only. About 25% of the sample comes from the top ten.

The V gene is TRBV13 and the J gene is TRBJ2-3; matching of 5 bases hints at TRBD1 as the D gene. The sequencing here drew on CD8+ T cells sorted from PBMCs, taken 45 days after the yellow fever booster vaccination. This TCR derives from a man in his thirties or forties who received the YFV17D yellow fever vaccine. The CDR3 here reads CASSPRGGHPVTDTQYF. The nucleotide sequence is given as TGTGCCAGCAGCCCCCGAGGCGGACACCCTGTCACAGATACGCAGTATTTT. Reference TRBV13 and TRBJ2-3 genes cover what lies past the CDR3, so the full variable domain is AAGVIQSPRHLIKEKRETATLKCYPIPRHDTVYWYQQGPGQDPQFLISFYEKMQSDKGSIPDRFSAQQFSDYHSELNMSSLELGDSALYFCASSPRGGHPVTDTQYFGPGTRLTVL.